A selection of T cell receptor beta chains follows, all from one sample in a study of early T cells in non-severe SARS-CoV-2 infection. TCRdb recomputed calls from the 5' RACE reads with MiXCR, one row per CDR3 protein. The table includes over 25,000 distinct CDR3 sequences, roughly 5% detected once. The sample consisted of whole blood. The receptors originated from an adult who was a healthcare worker with PCR-confirmed SARS-CoV-2 infection or an uninfected control (not recorded which). CDR3s include the opening cysteine and the closing phenylalanine or tryptophan. A D gene is named only where the DNA matches it firmly. Part of the rows lack a size; the others show once, few, many or a class for expanded clones.

J	V	size	D	DNA	CDR3
TRBJ2-7	TRBV7-8	many	TRBD2	TGTGCCAGCAGCTTAGCGGGAGTAGCGGGAGGCCTGAAGATTTACGAGCAGTACTTC	CASSLAGVAGGLKIYEQYF
TRBJ2-1	TRBV25-1	many	TRBD2	TGTGCCAGCAGTGACCCCCTAAAAGGAGCGGGAGGCAATGAGCAGTTCTTC	CASSDPLKGAGGNEQFF
TRBJ1-3	TRBV20-1	many	NA	TGCAGTGCTAGTTCCGGGCTTGGAAACACCATATATTTT	CSASSGLGNTIYF
TRBJ1-5	TRBV29-1	few	NA	TGCAGCGTTGGAGGATCTAGGTGTATTCAGCATTTT	CSVGGSRCIQHF
TRBJ2-7	TRBV7-9	many	TRBD2	TGTGCCAGCAGCTTCGGACTAGCCCTCTCCTACGAGCAGTACTTC	CASSFGLALSYEQYF
TRBJ1-2	TRBV30	NA	NA	TGTGCCTGGACCCCCTCAGCGTACTATGGCTACACCTTC	CAWTPSAYYGYTF
TRBJ2-1	TRBV12-3/TRBV12-4	few	TRBD2	TGTGCCAGCAGTTTAATAGCGGGGGTCTACAATGAGCAGTTCTTC	CASSLIAGVYNEQFF
TRBJ2-1	TRBV11-2	NA	TRBD2	TGTGCCAGCAGCCCGACGGGGGGGCGTCGGGAGCAGTTCTTC	CASSPTGGRREQFF
TRBJ2-3	TRBV7-3	NA	TRBD2	TGTGCCAGCAGCTTCTTAAATCGCGCTAGCGGAGATACGCAGTATTTT	CASSFLNRASGDTQYF
TRBJ2-1	TRBV29-1	NA	TRBD1	TGCAGCGTTAACCTCTACCTACAGGGGGGATACAATGAGCAGTTCTTC	CSVNLYLQGGYNEQFF
TRBJ1-1	TRBV2	many	NA	TGTGCCAGCAGTGTGGGCCCTTTCACTGAAGCTTTCTTT	CASSVGPFTEAFF
TRBJ1-3	TRBV4-1	many	NA	TGCGCCAGCAGCCAAGATGGGGGGCACGGAAACACCATATATTTT	CASSQDGGHGNTIYF
TRBJ2-2	TRBV5-4	many	NA	TGTGCCAGCAGCTTGGCGGGCACCGGGGAGCTGTTTTTT	CASSLAGTGELFF
TRBJ2-6	TRBV29-1	many	NA	TGCAGCGTTCGCCCGCCTGGGGCCAACGTCCTGACTTTC	CSVRPPGANVLTF
TRBJ2-7	TRBV12-3/TRBV12-4	many	TRBD2	TGTGCCAGCAGTGAAGCGGGGGCCGAGCAGTACTTC	CASSEAGAEQYF
TRBJ2-2	TRBV5-1	many	NA	TGCGCCAGCAGCTTGTTCGCCACCATCCTCGCCGGGGAGCTGTTTTTT	CASSLFATILAGELFF
TRBJ2-2	TRBV4-2	many	NA	TGTGCCAGCAACCCAACCCGGGGGAACACCGGGGAGCTGTTTTTT	CASNPTRGNTGELFF
TRBJ2-2	TRBV11-1	many	TRBD1	TGTGCCAGCAGCAGGGGCGGACAGGGTGACACCGGGGAGCTGTTTTTT	CASSRGGQGDTGELFF
TRBJ1-6	TRBV4-2	many	NA	TGTGCCAGCAGCCAAGATCGACAGAGAGCAAATTCACCCCTCCACTTT	CASSQDRQRANSPLHF
TRBJ2-3	TRBV20-1	many	NA	TGCAGTGCTAGAGAAGGATCCTTAGCAGATACGCAGTATTTT	CSAREGSLADTQYF
TRBJ2-5	TRBV4-3	few	TRBD2	TGCGCCAGCAGCCAAAGCGGGAGGATCCAAGAGACCCAGTACTTC	CASSQSGRIQETQYF
TRBJ2-7	TRBV15	many	TRBD1	TGTGCCACCAGCAGGACCGGGACAGGGACCTACGAGCAGTACTTC	CATSRTGTGTYEQYF
TRBJ2-3	TRBV28	many	NA	TGTGCCAGCAGTCGCCGGCGGGCGGCTAGCACAGATACGCAGTATTTT	CASSRRRAASTDTQYF
TRBJ2-2	TRBV5-1	NA	NA	TGCGCCAGCAGCCCCGAGCCACACACCGGGGAGCTGTTTTTT	CASSPEPHTGELFF
TRBJ1-2	TRBV5-1	many	TRBD1	TGCGCCAGCAGCTTGGACAGGGGGAAGTATGGCTACACCTTC	CASSLDRGKYGYTF
TRBJ2-1	TRBV7-2	few	NA	TGTGCCAGCAGCTCTGGGAGCAATGAGCAGTTCTTC	CASSSGSNEQFF
TRBJ1-6	TRBV12-3/TRBV12-4	many	TRBD1	TGTGCCAGCCGGGACAGGCGATCCTATTCACCCCTCCACTTT	CASRDRRSYSPLHF
TRBJ2-1	TRBV20-1	many	TRBD2	TGCAGTGCCCGACACGGGAGGGCTAACAATGAGCAGTTCTTC	CSARHGRANNEQFF
TRBJ2-3	TRBV7-2	NA	NA	TGTGCCAGCAGCTTAGTAGTCAATACGCAGTATTTT	CASSLVVNTQYF
TRBJ1-4	TRBV9	NA	TRBD1	TGTGCCAGCAGCACCTCAACAGGGGGGAAACTGTTTTTT	CASSTSTGGKLFF